This T cell receptor beta chain comes out of a study of shared clonotypes between healthy human individuals. Concerning this clone itself: Its target is not known.

Germline V gives CDR1 SNHLY, CDR2 FYNNEI. V lost 5 bases to trimming and J lost 5 bases; unmatched junction nucleotides: 6. The CDR3 is 14 residues long. General study points: The sharing of approximately 4.6% of naive CD4 clonotypes was seen across a handful of donors.

Here immunoSEQ multiplex PCR was the method, and the copy in TCRdb shows in-frame clones only, minus some. In the table there are about 2.3 million clones, over 85% of which are singletons. J is TRBJ2-5 and V is TRBV2; 9 nucleotides agree with TRBD1. Sequenced sample: naive CD4+ T cells from PBMCs. Subset denoted: CD45RA+ positively selected. The TCR originated in a man aged 18 to 35 in good health. Some clones in this sample may be carry-over from other donors' samples. The CDR3 loop reads CASSPGQGGETQYF. For the CDR3, the DNA is TGTGCCAGCAGTCCGGGACAGGGAGGGGAGACCCAGTACTTC.